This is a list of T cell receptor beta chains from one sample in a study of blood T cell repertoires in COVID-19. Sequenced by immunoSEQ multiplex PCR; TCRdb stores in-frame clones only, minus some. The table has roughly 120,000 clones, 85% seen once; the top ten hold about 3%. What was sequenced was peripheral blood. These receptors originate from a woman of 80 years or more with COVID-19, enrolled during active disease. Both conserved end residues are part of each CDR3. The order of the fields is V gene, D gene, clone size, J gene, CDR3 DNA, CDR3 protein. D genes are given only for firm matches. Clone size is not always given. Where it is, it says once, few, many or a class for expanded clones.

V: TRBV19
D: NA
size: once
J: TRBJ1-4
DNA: TGTGCCAGTAGTACCCCGCTCCAGGGGTATGATGAAAAACTGTTTTTT
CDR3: CASSTPLQGYDEKLFF

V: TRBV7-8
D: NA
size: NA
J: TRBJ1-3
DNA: TGTGCCAGCAGCTTAGTTCAAAGTGCAGGGGACTATGGAAACACCATATATTTT
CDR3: CASSLVQSAGDYGNTIYF

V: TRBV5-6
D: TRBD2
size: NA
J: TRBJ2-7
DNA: TGTGCCAGCAGCTACAGACTAGCGGGCTACGAGCAGTACTTC
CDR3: CASSYRLAGYEQYF

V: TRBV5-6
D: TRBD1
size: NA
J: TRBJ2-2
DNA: TGTGCCAGCAGCATACTCCGGGACAGGGTTCGGACCGGGGAGCTGTTTTTT
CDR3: CASSILRDRVRTGELFF

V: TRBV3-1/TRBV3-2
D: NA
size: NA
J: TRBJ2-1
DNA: TGTGCCAGCAGCCAGGCGGCTCGGGGGATTGAGAATGAGCAGTTCTTC
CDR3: CASSQAARGIENEQFF

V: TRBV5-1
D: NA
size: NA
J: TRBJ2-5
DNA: TGCGCCAGCAGCTTGGCCAATCAAAACCAAGAGACCCAGTACTTC
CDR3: CASSLANQNQETQYF

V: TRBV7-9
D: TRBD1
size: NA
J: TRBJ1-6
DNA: TGTGCCAGCAGCTCAGGACAGGGATATAATTCACCCCTCCACTTT
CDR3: CASSSGQGYNSPLHF

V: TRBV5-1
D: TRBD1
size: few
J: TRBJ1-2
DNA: TGCGCCAGCAGCGGGGACAGGGGGGGCTATGGCTACACCTTC
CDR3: CASSGDRGGYGYTF

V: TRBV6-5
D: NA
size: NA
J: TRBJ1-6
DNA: TGTGCCAGCAGTTACTCTCAGGTGGGAGGGAATTCACCCCTCCACTTT
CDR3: CASSYSQVGGNSPLHF

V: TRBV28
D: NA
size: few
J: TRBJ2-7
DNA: TGTGCCAGCAGTTTCCCGGACAGCGTCTCCTACGAGCAGTACTTC
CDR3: CASSFPDSVSYEQYF

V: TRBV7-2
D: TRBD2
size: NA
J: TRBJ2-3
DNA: TGTGCCAGCAGCTCCTGGACTAGCGGGGATACGCAGTATTTT
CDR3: CASSSWTSGDTQYF

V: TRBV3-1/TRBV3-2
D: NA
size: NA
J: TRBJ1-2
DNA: TGTGCCAGCAGCCCCCCGGGGGTCTATGGCTACACCTTC
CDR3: CASSPPGVYGYTF

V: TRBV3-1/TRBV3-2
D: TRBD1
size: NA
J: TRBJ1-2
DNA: TGTGCCAGCAGCCAAGGGGGGCCAGGGGGTGTCGGCTACACCTTC
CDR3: CASSQGGPGGVGYTF

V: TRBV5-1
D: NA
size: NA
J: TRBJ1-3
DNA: TGCGCCAGCAGCCCCGCTAATGGAAACACCATATATTTT
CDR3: CASSPANGNTIYF

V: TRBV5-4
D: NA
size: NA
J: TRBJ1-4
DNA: TGTGCCAGCAGCCCATCCCGGGACTCTCATGAAAAACTGTTTTTT
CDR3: CASSPSRDSHEKLFF

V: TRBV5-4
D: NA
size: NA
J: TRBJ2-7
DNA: TGTGCCAGCAGCTTGGACGCGGACACCTACGAGCAGTACTTC
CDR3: CASSLDADTYEQYF

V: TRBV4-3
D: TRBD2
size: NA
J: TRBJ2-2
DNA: TGCGCCAGCAGCGCCGGAGCTAGCGGGCTAAGCGGGGAGCTGTTTTTT
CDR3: CASSAGASGLSGELFF

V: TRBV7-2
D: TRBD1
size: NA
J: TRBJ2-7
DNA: TGTGCCAGCAGCCACTCAGGGACAGGGAGGTACGAGCAGTACTTC
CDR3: CASSHSGTGRYEQYF

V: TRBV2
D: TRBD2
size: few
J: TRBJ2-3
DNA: TGTGCCAGCAGTGAAAGGTCGGGAGGGCCGTCGGATACGCAGTATTTT
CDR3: CASSERSGGPSDTQYF

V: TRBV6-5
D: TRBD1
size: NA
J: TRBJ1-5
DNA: TGTGCCAGCGGGGGACAGGTTAATAGCAATCAGCCCCAGCATTTT
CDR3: CASGGQVNSNQPQHF

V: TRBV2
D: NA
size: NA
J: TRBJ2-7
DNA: TGTGCCAGTTCACCGCAGCGTACGTTATACTACGAGCAGTACTTC
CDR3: CASSPQRTLYYEQYF

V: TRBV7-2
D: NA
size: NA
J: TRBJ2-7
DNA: TGTGCCAGCAGCTTAGGCGCCTCTTACGAGCAGTACTTC
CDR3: CASSLGASYEQYF

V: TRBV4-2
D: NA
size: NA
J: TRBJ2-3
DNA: TGTGCCAGCAGCCTAGACCGGGATACGCAGTATTTT
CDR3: CASSLDRDTQYF

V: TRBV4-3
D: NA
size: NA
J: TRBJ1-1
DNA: TGCGCCAGCAGCCAAGATACGACTGCGGAATCTGAAGCTTTCTTT
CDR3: CASSQDTTAESEAFF

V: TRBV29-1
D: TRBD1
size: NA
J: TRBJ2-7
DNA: TGCAGCGGCCGACAGGGAAGCGAGCAGTACTTC
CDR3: CSGRQGSEQYF

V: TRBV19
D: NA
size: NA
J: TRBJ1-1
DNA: TGTGCCAGTAGTACCCAGATGGTTCTGAACACTGAAGCTTTCTTT
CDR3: CASSTQMVLNTEAFF

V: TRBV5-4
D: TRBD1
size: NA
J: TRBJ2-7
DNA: TGTGCCAGCAGCTTCGAACAGGGGGCGGGGGCTTACGAGCAGTACTTC
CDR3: CASSFEQGAGAYEQYF

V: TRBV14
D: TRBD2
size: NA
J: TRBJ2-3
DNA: TGTGCCAGCAGCCGACTAGCGGGAGTTTTCCCAGATACGCAGTATTTT
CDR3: CASSRLAGVFPDTQYF

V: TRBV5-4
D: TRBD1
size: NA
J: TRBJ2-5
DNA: TGTGCCAGCAGCTCGGGACAGGGAAGAGAGACCCAGTACTTC
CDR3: CASSSGQGRETQYF

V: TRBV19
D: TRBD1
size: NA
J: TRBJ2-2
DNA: TGTGCCAGTAGTATTCAAACAGGGGGAATCGGGGAGCTGTTTTTT
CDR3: CASSIQTGGIGELFF

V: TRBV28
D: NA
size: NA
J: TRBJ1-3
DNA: TGTGCCAGCAGCCCTAGGGGGGGCTTAGGTGGAAACACCATATATTTT
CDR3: CASSPRGGLGGNTIYF

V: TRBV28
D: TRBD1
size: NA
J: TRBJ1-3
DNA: TGTGCCAGCAGTTTCAGGGGGAACACCATATATTTT
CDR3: CASSFRGNTIYF

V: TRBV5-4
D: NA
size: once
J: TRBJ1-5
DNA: TGTGCCAGCAGCTTAGACAAGGTTACGCCCCAGCATTTT
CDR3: CASSLDKVTPQHF

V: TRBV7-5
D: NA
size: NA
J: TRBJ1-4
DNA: TGTGCCAGAAGCTGTTCCCGGGACAGCTTTGCAACTAATGAAAAACTGTTTTTT
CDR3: CARSCSRDSFATNEKLFF

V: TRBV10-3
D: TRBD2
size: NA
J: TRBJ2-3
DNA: TGTGCCATCAGTGAGTCTACTAGCGGGTACACAGATACGCAGTATTTT
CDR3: CAISESTSGYTDTQYF

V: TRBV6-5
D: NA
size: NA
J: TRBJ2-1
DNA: TGTGCCAGCAGTTACTCGTTTGAAGGGGCCAATGAGCAGTTCTTC
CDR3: CASSYSFEGANEQFF

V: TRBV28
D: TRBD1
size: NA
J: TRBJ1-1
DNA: TGTGCCAGCAGTACCCACAGGGGGCGCGTTACTGAAGCTTTCTTT
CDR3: CASSTHRGRVTEAFF

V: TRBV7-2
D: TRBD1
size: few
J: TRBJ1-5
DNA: TGTGCCAGCAGCCGGGGACAGGCAGGGCAGCCCCAGCATTTT
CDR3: CASSRGQAGQPQHF

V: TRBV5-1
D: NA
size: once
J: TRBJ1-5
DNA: TGCGCCAGCAGCTTGGGGGCCGGCAATCAGCCCCAGCATTTT
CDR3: CASSLGAGNQPQHF

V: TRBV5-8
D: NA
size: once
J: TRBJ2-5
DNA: TGTGCCAGCAGCTTGAGGCAGGCGGGGGAGACCCAGTACTTC
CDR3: CASSLRQAGETQYF

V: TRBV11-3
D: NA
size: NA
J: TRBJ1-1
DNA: TGTGCCAGCAGCTTCAGCCTAGACACTGAAGCTTTCTTT
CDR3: CASSFSLDTEAFF

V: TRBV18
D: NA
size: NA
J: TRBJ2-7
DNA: TGTGCCAGCTCACCGTCTACCATGGAGCAGTACTTC
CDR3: CASSPSTMEQYF

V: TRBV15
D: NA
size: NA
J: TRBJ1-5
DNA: TGTGCCACCTCAGGGCAGGGTGGCAATCAGCCCCAGCATTTT
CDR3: CATSGQGGNQPQHF

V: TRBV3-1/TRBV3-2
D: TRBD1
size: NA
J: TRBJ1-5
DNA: TGTGCCAGCAGCCAAGGGACAGGCCCTCAGCCCCAGCATTTT
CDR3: CASSQGTGPQPQHF

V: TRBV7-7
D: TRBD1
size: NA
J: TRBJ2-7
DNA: TGTGCTAGCATCATATTCCGAACAGGGGACGACAACAGGGCCGTCCCCCCCTACGAGCAGTACTTC
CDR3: CASIIFRTGDDNRAVPPYEQYF